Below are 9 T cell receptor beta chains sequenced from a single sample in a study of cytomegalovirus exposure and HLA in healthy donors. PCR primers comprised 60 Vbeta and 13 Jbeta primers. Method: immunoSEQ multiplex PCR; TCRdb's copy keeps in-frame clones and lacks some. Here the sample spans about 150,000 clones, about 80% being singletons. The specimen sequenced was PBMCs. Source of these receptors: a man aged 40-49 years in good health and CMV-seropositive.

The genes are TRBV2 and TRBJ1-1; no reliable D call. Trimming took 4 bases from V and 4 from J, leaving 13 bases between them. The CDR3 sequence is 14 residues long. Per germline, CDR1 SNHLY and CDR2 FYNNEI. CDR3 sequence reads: CASSGSQAFTEAFF. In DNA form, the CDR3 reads TGTGCCAGCAGTGGAAGCCAGGCCTTCACTGAAGCTTTCTTT.

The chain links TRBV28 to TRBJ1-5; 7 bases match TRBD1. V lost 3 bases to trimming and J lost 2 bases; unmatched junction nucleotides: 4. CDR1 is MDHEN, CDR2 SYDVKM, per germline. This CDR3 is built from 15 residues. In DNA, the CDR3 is TGTGCCAGCAGTTTGAGACAGGGAGGCAATCAGCCCCAGCATTTT. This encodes CASSLRQGGNQPQHF.

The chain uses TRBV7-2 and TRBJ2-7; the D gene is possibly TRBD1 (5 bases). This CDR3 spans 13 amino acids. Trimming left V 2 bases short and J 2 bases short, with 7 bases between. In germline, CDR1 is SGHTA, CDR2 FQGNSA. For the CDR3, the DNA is TGTGCCAGCAGCTTACGACAGCCCTACGAGCAGTACTTC. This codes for CASSLRQPYEQYF.

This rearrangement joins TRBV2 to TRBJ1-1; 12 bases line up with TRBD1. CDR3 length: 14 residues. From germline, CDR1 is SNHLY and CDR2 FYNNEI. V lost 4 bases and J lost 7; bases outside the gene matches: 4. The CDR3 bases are TGTGCCAGCAGTGGGGGACAGGGGGCGGTTGAAGCTTTCTTT. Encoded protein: CASSGGQGAVEAFF.

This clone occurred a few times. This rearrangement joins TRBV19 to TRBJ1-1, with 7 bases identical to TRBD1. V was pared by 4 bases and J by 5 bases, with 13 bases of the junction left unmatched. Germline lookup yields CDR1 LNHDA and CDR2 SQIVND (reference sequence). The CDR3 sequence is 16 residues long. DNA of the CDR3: TGTGCCAGTAGTAACAGGGGTGATACCGTCACAACTGAAGCTTTCTTT. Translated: CASSNRGDTVTTEAFF.

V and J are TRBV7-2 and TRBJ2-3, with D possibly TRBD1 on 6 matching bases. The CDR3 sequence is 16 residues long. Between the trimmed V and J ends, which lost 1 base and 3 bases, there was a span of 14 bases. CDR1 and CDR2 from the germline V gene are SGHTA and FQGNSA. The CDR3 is CASSLGDIGRTDTQYF. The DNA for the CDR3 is TGTGCCAGCAGCTTAGGGGACATCGGACGGACAGATACGCAGTATTTT.

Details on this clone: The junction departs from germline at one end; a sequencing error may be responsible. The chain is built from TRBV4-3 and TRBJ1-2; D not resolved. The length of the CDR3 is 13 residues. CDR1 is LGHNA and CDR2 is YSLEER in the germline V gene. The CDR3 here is CASSQQPLYGRAF. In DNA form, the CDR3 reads TGCGCCAGCAGCCAACAACCCCTCTATGGGAGGGCCTTC.

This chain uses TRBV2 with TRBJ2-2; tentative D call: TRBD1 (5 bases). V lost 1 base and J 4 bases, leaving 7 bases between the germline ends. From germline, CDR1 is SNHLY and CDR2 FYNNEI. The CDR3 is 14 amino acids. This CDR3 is CASSEGGRTGELFF. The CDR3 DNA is TGTGCCAGCAGTGAAGGGGGCCGCACCGGGGAGCTGTTTTTT. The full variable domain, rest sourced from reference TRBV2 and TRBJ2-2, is EPEVTQTPSHQVTQMGQEVILRCVPISNHLYFYWYRQILGQKVEFLVSFYNNEISEKSEIFDDQFSVERPDGSNFTLKIRSTKLEDSAMYFCASSEGGRTGELFFGEGSRLTVL.

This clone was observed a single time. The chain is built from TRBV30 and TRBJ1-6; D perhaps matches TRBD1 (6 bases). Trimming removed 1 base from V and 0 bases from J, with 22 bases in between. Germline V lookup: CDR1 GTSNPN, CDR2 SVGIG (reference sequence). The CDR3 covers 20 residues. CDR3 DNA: TGTGCCTGGAGTGAAGAGGCAGGGGTGATTAGGAGCTCCTATAATTCACCCCTCCACTTT. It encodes CAWSEEAGVIRSSYNSPLHF.